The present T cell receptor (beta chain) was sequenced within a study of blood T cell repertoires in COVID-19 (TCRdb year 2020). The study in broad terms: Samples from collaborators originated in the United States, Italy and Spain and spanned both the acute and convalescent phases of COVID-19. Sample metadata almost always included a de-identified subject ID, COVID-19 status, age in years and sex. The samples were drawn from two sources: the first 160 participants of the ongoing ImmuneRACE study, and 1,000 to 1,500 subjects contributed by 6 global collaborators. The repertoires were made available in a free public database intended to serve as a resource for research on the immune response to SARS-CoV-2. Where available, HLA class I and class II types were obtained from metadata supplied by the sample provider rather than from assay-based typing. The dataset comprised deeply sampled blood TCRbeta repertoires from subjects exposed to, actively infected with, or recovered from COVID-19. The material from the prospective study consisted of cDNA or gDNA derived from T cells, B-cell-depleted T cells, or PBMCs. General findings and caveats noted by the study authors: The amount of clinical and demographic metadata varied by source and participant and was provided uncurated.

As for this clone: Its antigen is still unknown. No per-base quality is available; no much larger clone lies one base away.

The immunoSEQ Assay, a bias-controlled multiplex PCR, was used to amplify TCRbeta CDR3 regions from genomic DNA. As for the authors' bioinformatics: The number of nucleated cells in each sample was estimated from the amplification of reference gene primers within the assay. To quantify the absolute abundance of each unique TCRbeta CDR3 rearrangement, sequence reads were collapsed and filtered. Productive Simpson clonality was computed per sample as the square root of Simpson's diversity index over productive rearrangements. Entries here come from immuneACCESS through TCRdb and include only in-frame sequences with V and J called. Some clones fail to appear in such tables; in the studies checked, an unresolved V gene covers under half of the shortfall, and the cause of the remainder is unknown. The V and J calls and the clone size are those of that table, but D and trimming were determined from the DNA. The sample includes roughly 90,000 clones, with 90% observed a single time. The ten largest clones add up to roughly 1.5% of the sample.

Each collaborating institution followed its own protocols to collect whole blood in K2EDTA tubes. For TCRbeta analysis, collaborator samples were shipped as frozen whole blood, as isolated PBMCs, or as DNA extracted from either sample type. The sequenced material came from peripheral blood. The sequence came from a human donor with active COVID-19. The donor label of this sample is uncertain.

In nucleotide form, the sequence is TGTGCCAGCAGTGGGCTAGCGGGGGATACAGATACGCAGTATTTT. The translation is CASSGLAGDTDTQYF. Recombination linked TRBV6-4 to TRBJ2-3, with 10 central nucleotides matching TRBD2. Taken from cysteine to phenylalanine, the CDR3 has 15 residues. The retained sequence is limited to the CDR3, 45 bases, with the frame set at the first base. The V end gives up 4 bases and the J end 3 bases, leaving 4 bases in the junction not matched to a gene. From the germline V gene, CDR1 is MRHNA and CDR2 is SNTAGT.